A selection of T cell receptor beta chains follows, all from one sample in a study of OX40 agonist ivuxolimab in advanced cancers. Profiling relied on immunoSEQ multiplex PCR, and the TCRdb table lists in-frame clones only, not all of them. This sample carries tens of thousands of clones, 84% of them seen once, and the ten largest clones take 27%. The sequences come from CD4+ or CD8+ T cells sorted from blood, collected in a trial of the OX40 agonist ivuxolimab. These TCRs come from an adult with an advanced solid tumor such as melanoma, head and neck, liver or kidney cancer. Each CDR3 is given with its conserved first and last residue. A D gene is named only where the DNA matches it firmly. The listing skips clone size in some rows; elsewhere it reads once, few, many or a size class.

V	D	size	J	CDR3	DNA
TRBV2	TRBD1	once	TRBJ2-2	CASIQGDLNTGELFF	TGTGCCAGCATCCAGGGGGATCTAAACACCGGGGAGCTGTTTTTT
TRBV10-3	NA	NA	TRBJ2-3	CAISVGGALSTDTQYF	TGTGCCATCAGTGTGGGGGGGGCGCTTAGCACAGATACGCAGTATTTT
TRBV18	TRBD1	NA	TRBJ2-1	CASSPIQGAGNEQFF	TGTGCCAGCTCACCCATACAGGGGGCAGGCAATGAGCAGTTCTTC
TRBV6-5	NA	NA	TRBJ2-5	CASAQRSRVETQYF	TGTGCCAGCGCCCAGAGGAGCCGAGTAGAGACCCAGTACTTC
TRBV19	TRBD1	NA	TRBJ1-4	CASSIQGQTNEKLFF	TGTGCCAGTAGTATTCAGGGACAGACTAATGAAAAACTGTTTTTT
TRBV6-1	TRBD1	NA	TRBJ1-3	CAGKTGGSGNTIYF	TGTGCCGGGAAAACAGGGGGCTCTGGAAACACCATATATTTT
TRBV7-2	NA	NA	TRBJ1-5	CASSSTSGSQPQHF	TGTGCCAGCAGCAGTACTTCAGGGAGCCAGCCCCAGCATTTT
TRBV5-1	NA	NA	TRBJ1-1	CASSFSLTNTEAFF	TGCGCCAGCAGCTTCTCCCTCACGAACACTGAAGCTTTCTTT
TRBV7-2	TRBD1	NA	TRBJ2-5	CASSPDPGTGEETQYF	TGTGCCAGCAGCCCAGACCCCGGGACAGGGGAAGAGACCCAGTACTTC
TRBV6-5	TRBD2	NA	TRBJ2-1	CASRRRGGSYNEQFF	TGTGCCAGCAGGCGTCGGGGAGGGTCCTACAATGAGCAGTTCTTC
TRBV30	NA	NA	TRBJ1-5	CAWSPDSSYQPQHF	TGTGCCTGGAGTCCGGACAGTAGTTATCAGCCCCAGCATTTT